The next 11 T cell receptor beta chains were all read from a single sample in a study of CD8 T cells in Susac syndrome. With random hexamers, reverse transcription was performed on about 0.45 to 1 ug of RNA. From the immunoSEQ multiplex PCR reads, TCRdb called clonotypes with MiXCR, one entry per CDR3 protein. The repertoire holds around 150,000 distinct CDR3 sequences, with around 94% as singletons. Sequences were obtained from CD4+ T cells from PBMCs. Every receptor here comes from a human donor in good health.

This clonotype came up a few times. This chain connects TRBV18 to TRBJ2-7; perhaps TRBD2 as D (5 bases). The germline V gene encodes CDR1 KGHSH and CDR2 LQKENI. The CDR3 has 13 residues. Deletions cut 3 bases from V and 2 bases from J, with 8 bases between. The CDR3 DNA is TGTGCCAGCTCACCCAGCGGAGCCTACGAGCAGTACTTC. Encoded protein: CASSPSGAYEQYF. The complete variable domain, with remaining parts taken from reference TRBV18 and TRBJ2-7, reads NAGVMQNPRHLVRRRGQEARLRCSPMKGHSHVYWYRQLPEEGLKFMVYLQKENIIDESGMPKERFSAEFPKEGPSILRIQQVVRGDSAAYFCASSPSGAYEQYFGPGTRLTVT.

This sequence joins TRBV7-2 and TRBJ2-7, with 14 bases identical to TRBD2. The CDR3 loop spans 15 amino acids. The germline V gene encodes CDR1 SGHTA and CDR2 FQGNSA. Trimming removed 4 bases from V and 4 bases from J; junction bases left unmatched: 3. The CDR3 DNA reads TGTGCCAGCAGCTCCTGGACTAGCGGGGGGTACGAGCAGTACTTC. The encoded protein is CASSSWTSGGYEQYF.

V is TRBV18 and J is TRBJ2-1; D might be TRBD2 (7 bases). The CDR3 is made up of 16 amino acids. Germline assignment: CDR1 KGHSH and CDR2 LQKENI. Trimming took 0 bases from V and 9 from J, leaving 18 bases between them. This CDR3 reads CASSPPNGGSSGEQFF. Here the CDR3 DNA reads TGTGCCAGCTCACCACCGAACGGGGGCTCTAGCGGTGAGCAGTTCTTC. The whole variable domain, remainder taken from reference TRBV18 and TRBJ2-1, is NAGVMQNPRHLVRRRGQEARLRCSPMKGHSHVYWYRQLPEEGLKFMVYLQKENIIDESGMPKERFSAEFPKEGPSILRIQQVVRGDSAAYFCASSPPNGGSSGEQFFGPGTRLTVL.

V is TRBV6-5 and J is TRBJ2-1, with 7 bases lining up with TRBD1. CDR1 and CDR2 from the germline V gene are MNHEY and SVGAGI. The CDR3 extends over 14 amino acids. V trimming: 7 bases; J trimming: 5 bases; junction bases outside the gene matches: 8. The CDR3 sequence: CASNKPGTDNEQFF. The CDR3 DNA is TGTGCCAGCAATAAACCTGGGACAGACAATGAGCAGTTCTTC.

The chain links TRBV7-3 to TRBJ2-3, with D possibly being TRBD1 (6 bases). CDR3 length: 15 amino acids. CDR1 is SGHTA, CDR2 FQGTGA, per germline. With 4 bases removed from V and 1 base from J, the gap between germline ends came to 12 bases. CDR3 bases: TGTGCCAGCAGCTCACAGGGCACCCGCACAGATACGCAGTATTTT. Encoded protein: CASSSQGTRTDTQYF.

This chain uses TRBV7-2 with TRBJ2-7, with unresolved D. CDR3 size: 12 residues. The germline V gene has CDR1 SGHTA and CDR2 FQGNSA. V was clipped by 0 bases and J by 12 bases, with 12 bases between them. Here the CDR3 reads CASSLAGVLRYF. As DNA, the CDR3 is TGTGCCAGCAGCTTAGCCGGCGTACTTAGGTACTTC.

This clonotype has just one count. V gene TRBV29-1 combines with J gene TRBJ1-1; D is unresolved. The CDR3 consists of 11 residues. Germline CDR1 SQVTM, CDR2 ANQGSEA. Between the trimmed V and J ends, which lost 8 bases and 0 bases, there was a span of 7 bases. CDR3 protein: CSTYLNTEAFF. DNA of the CDR3: TGCAGCACCTATTTGAACACTGAAGCTTTCTTT.

This clonotype was seen just once. The chain is built from TRBV14 and TRBJ1-2; no clear D gene. CDR1 is SGHDN, CDR2 FVKESK, per germline. This CDR3 is 16 amino acids long. The germline V and J ends were trimmed by 4 bases and 4 bases, with 19 bases remaining between them. The CDR3 DNA reads as TGTGCCAGCAGCCTAACCGGAAGGGATGGTTTCTATGGCTACACCTTC. This sequence encodes CASSLTGRDGFYGYTF.

V is TRBV2 and J is TRBJ1-5; 12 positions match TRBD1. This CDR3 has 15 residues. The V gene end was trimmed by 6 bases and the J gene end by 5 bases; junction bases not matched to a gene: 5. The V gene's germline CDR1 is SNHLY and CDR2 FYNNEI. CDR3 DNA sequence: TGTGCCAGCAGCGGGACAGGGGGCTTGGATCAGCCCCAGCATTTT. Encoded protein: CASSGTGGLDQPQHF.

The CDR3 region has the DNA TGCGCCAGCAGCTATCATCCGGGACTAGCGGCCCAAGAGACCCAGTACTTC. Its protein is CASSYHPGLAAQETQYF. The chain couples TRBV5-1 to TRBJ2-5; 11 positions match TRBD2. This CDR3 is 17 amino acids long. Per germline, CDR1 SGHRS and CDR2 YFSETQ. V lost 3 bases and J lost 1; bases outside the gene matches: 8.

The rearrangement links TRBV7-9 to TRBJ2-5; 13 nucleotides line up with TRBD2. This CDR3 is 16 amino acids long. From germline, CDR1 is SEHNR and CDR2 FQNEAQ (reference sequence). The junction had 4 bases not matched to a gene; V was cut back by 2 bases and J by 4 bases. In nucleotides, the CDR3 is TGTGCCAGCAGCTTAACTAGCGGGGGGGATCGAGAGACCCAGTACTTC. This sequence encodes CASSLTSGGDRETQYF. The complete variable domain, with remaining parts taken from reference TRBV7-9 and TRBJ2-5, reads DTGVSQNPRHKITKRGQNVTFRCDPISEHNRLYWYRQTLGQGPEFLTYFQNEAQLEKSRLLSDRFSAERPKGSFSTLEIQRTEQGDSAMYLCASSLTSGGDRETQYFGPGTRLLVL.